This T cell receptor (beta chain) was recovered during a study of blood T cell repertoires in COVID-19. Study-wide context: Collection of acute and convalescent COVID-19 samples took place in the United States, Italy and Spain. Sample material is recorded as cDNA or gDNA derived from T cells, B-cell-depleted T cells, or PBMCs.

The trim removed 1 base at V and 3 bases at J, leaving 4 bases unmatched. There are 15 residues in the CDR3. The V gene's germline CDR1 is LGHDT and CDR2 YNNKEL (reference sequence). In the original analysis: Amplification of reference gene primers was used by the study to estimate nucleated cell counts. The data were produced by immunoSEQ multiplex PCR, yet TCRdb's version contains in-frame clones alone and is incomplete. The V and J calls and clone size were taken over from that table, and D and trimming were inferred from the DNA. The sample lists 200,000 to 300,000 clones; 86% were seen once. The chain recombines TRBV3-1 (or the pseudogene TRBV3-2) with TRBJ2-3, with TRBD1 matching over 7 bases. The TCR originated in a man aged 25-45 years with active or convalescent COVID-19. Material for sequencing was peripheral blood. For the CDR3, the DNA is TGTGCCAGCAGCCAAGTGGGCAGGGGGACAGATACGCAGTATTTT. Encoded protein: CASSQVGRGTDTQYF.